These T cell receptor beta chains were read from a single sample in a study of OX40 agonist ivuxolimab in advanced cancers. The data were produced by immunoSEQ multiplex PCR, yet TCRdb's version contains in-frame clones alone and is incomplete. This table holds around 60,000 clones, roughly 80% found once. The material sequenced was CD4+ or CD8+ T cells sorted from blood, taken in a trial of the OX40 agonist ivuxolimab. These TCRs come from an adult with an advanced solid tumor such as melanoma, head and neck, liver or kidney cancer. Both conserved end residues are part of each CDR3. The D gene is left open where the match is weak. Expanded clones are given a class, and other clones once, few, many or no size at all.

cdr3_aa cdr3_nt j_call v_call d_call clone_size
CASSLTGNTEAFF TGTGCCAGCAGCTTAACAGGGAACACTGAAGCTTTCTTT TRBJ1-1 TRBV13 - -
CASSGRQGGDTEAFF TGTGCCAGCAGCGGACGACAGGGAGGGGACACTGAAGCTTTCTTT TRBJ1-1 TRBV9 TRBD1 once
CASSQGTGRRGAFF TGTGCCAGCAGTCAGGGGACAGGGAGGCGGGGAGCTTTCTTT TRBJ1-1 TRBV6-6 TRBD1 -
CASSFSQLAETFTGELFF TGTGCCAGCAGCTTTAGTCAGCTAGCGGAAACCTTCACCGGGGAGCTGTTTTTT TRBJ2-2 TRBV5-5 TRBD2 -
CASSLKGGRNEQYF TGTGCCAGCAGCTTAAAGGGGGGCCGTAACGAGCAGTACTTC TRBJ2-7 TRBV7-9 - -
CASSPYTSSYNEQFF TGTGCCAGCAGCCCCTACACCAGCTCCTACAATGAGCAGTTCTTC TRBJ2-1 TRBV27 - -
CASSGEVGQASYGYTF TGTGCCAGCAGCGGCGAAGTCGGACAGGCCTCCTATGGCTACACCTTC TRBJ1-2 TRBV9 TRBD1 -
CASSIRQGDTGELFF TGCGCCAGCAGCATTCGGCAGGGAGACACCGGGGAGCTGTTTTTT TRBJ2-2 TRBV5-1 - -
CASSLQATGELFF TGTGCCAGCAGCTTACAGGCCACCGGGGAGCTGTTTTTT TRBJ2-2 TRBV7-9 - -
CASSVLSGQRDTQYF TGTGCCAGCAGCGTCCTTAGCGGGCAAAGGGATACGCAGTATTTT TRBJ2-3 TRBV9 TRBD2 -
CASSLTGTSATDTQYF TGTGCCAGCAGCTTAACTGGGACTTCCGCCACAGATACGCAGTATTTT TRBJ2-3 TRBV7-3 - -
CASSVRDRGYEQYF TGTGCCAGCAGCGTCCGGGACAGGGGTTACGAGCAGTACTTC TRBJ2-7 TRBV21-1 - -
CAISESYGQGTGELFF TGTGCCATCAGTGAGTCCTACGGACAGGGCACGGGGGAGCTGTTTTTT TRBJ2-2 TRBV10-3 TRBD1 once
CASRLGLAGGLRDEQFF TGTGCAAGTCGCTTAGGGCTAGCGGGAGGCCTTCGGGATGAGCAGTTCTTC TRBJ2-1 TRBV12-2 - -
CASSPGDSNEKLFF TGTGCCAGCAGCCCAGGAGATTCGAATGAAAAACTGTTTTTT TRBJ1-4 TRBV9 - -
CASSSPLEAGVF TGTGCCAGCAGTTCGCCCTTAGAGGCCGGGGTCTTC TRBJ2-1 TRBV28 - once
CASSLWRKASNQPQHF TGTGCCAGCAGCTTGTGGAGGAAGGCTAGCAATCAGCCCCAGCATTTT TRBJ1-5 TRBV5-6 - -
CASSLRVGHEQYF TGTGCCAGCAGCTTGAGGGTTGGACACGAGCAGTACTTC TRBJ2-7 TRBV11-3 - -
CASSIEAYGAFF TGTGCCAGTAGTATTGAGGCTTACGGAGCTTTCTTT TRBJ1-1 TRBV19 - -
CASSETGGGMAFF TGTGCCAGTAGTGAGACAGGGGGCGGGATGGCTTTCTTT TRBJ1-1 TRBV19 TRBD1 -
CASSQGASYEQYF TGTGCCAGCAGCCAAGGGGCCTCCTACGAGCAGTACTTC TRBJ2-7 TRBV4-2 - -
CASSFLGSENTQYF TGCGCCAGCAGCTTTCTCGGGAGCGAAAATACGCAGTATTTT TRBJ2-3 TRBV5-1 - -
CASSPVGKYEQYF TGCGCCAGCAGCCCCGTGGGCAAATACGAGCAGTACTTC TRBJ2-7 TRBV4-1 - -
CASSPSGSGDTQYF TGTGCCAGCAGCCCTAGCGGGAGCGGAGATACGCAGTATTTT TRBJ2-3 TRBV13 TRBD2 -
CASSLAASYQPQHF TGCGCCAGCAGCTTGGCGGCCAGCTATCAGCCCCAGCATTTT TRBJ1-5 TRBV5-1 - -
CASSLAQGGEQFF TGCGCCAGCAGCTTGGCACAGGGAGGTGAGCAGTTCTTC TRBJ2-1 TRBV5-1 - -
CASSLEAGMAGNTIYF TGCGCCAGCAGCTTGGAGGCGGGGATGGCTGGAAACACCATATATTTT TRBJ1-3 TRBV5-1 - -
CAISEGPSAGNTIYF TGTGCCATCAGTGAGGGACCTTCCGCAGGAAACACCATATATTTT TRBJ1-3 TRBV10-3 - -
CASSPWGTEAFF TGTGCCAGCAGCCCCTGGGGCACTGAAGCTTTCTTT TRBJ1-1 TRBV11-3 - -
CASSSEATGLGNTIYF TGTGCCAGTAGTTCAGAGGCTACAGGGTTGGGAAACACCATATATTTT TRBJ1-3 TRBV19 - medium-sized
CASRTREWNEQFF TGTGCCAGCCGGACCCGCGAGTGGAATGAGCAGTTCTTC TRBJ2-1 TRBV6-1 - -
CASSQDRGDEQFF TGTGCCAGCAGCCAGGACAGGGGGGATGAGCAGTTCTTC TRBJ2-1 TRBV7-8 TRBD1 few
CASSHRAQTVGELFF TGCGCCAGCAGCCATAGGGCACAGACTGTCGGGGAGCTGTTTTTT TRBJ2-2 TRBV4-3 - -
CASSSIAETNTGELFF TGTGCCAGCAGCTCTATAGCGGAAACGAACACCGGGGAGCTGTTTTTT TRBJ2-2 TRBV4-2 - -
CASSPPGFGSSNEQYF TGTGCCAGCAGCCCCCCTGGATTCGGGAGCAGCAACGAGCAGTACTTC TRBJ2-7 TRBV7-2 - -
CASSRTRGYNEQFF TGTGCCAGCAGTAGGACTAGGGGGTACAATGAGCAGTTCTTC TRBJ2-1 TRBV6-5 - -
CASSQEENRGRGGTEAFF TGCGCCAGCAGCCAAGAAGAGAACAGGGGGCGCGGGGGCACTGAAGCTTTCTTT TRBJ1-1 TRBV4-3 TRBD1 -
CASSELTRQETQYF TGTGCCAGCAGTGAATTAACTAGACAAGAGACCCAGTACTTC TRBJ2-5 TRBV2 - -
CATLAGEVRSTDTQYF TGTGCCACCTTAGCGGGAGAAGTGAGAAGCACAGATACGCAGTATTTT TRBJ2-3 TRBV19 TRBD2 once
CASSDLAGVPDTQYF TGTGCCAGCAGTGACTTAGCGGGAGTTCCAGATACGCAGTATTTT TRBJ2-3 TRBV7-2 TRBD2 -
CASSKVYGTGNYGYTF TGCGCCAGCAGTAAGGTATACGGGACAGGGAACTATGGCTACACCTTC TRBJ1-2 TRBV5-1 TRBD1 -
CASSLLSAGNYGYTF TGTGCCAGCAGCTTGTTGTCGGCGGGGAACTATGGCTACACCTTC TRBJ1-2 TRBV5-6 - -
CASSLQGRETQYF TGCGCCAGCAGCCTACAGGGAAGAGAGACCCAGTACTTC TRBJ2-5 TRBV5-1 - once
CASSHKARGEQFF TGCGCCAGCAGCCATAAAGCCCGGGGTGAGCAGTTCTTC TRBJ2-1 TRBV4-1 - -
CASGFLTRGVRVTGELFF TGTGCTAGTGGTTTCCTAACCCGCGGAGTGAGGGTAACCGGGGAGCTGTTTTTT TRBJ2-2 TRBV12-5 - -
CASSKDRGFYNEQFF TGCGCCAGCAGCAAAGACAGGGGGTTCTACAATGAGCAGTTCTTC TRBJ2-1 TRBV5-1 TRBD1 -
CASSQFGKLYSGELFF TGTGCCAGCAGCCAATTCGGGAAACTGTACAGCGGGGAGCTGTTTTTT TRBJ2-2 TRBV14 - -
CASSPPGSYEQYF TGTGCCAGCAGCCCCCCAGGGTCCTACGAGCAGTACTTC TRBJ2-7 TRBV7-9 - -
CASSKGQAPGNTIYF TGTGCCAGCAGCAAGGGACAGGCCCCCGGGAACACCATATATTTT TRBJ1-3 TRBV6-5 TRBD1 -
CASSLLPTRDGDTYEQYF TGCGCCAGCAGCCTACTACCGACCCGAGATGGCGATACCTACGAGCAGTACTTC TRBJ2-7 TRBV4-3 - -
CASTPGQGAYGYTF TGTGCCAGTACTCCGGGACAGGGGGCATATGGCTACACCTTC TRBJ1-2 TRBV19 TRBD1 -
CASIQTGGVLYGYTF TGTGCCAGCATCCAAACAGGGGGAGTCCTTTATGGCTACACCTTC TRBJ1-2 TRBV6-1 TRBD1 -
CASSYSGRVQETQYF TGTGCCAGCAGTTATAGCGGGAGGGTACAAGAGACCCAGTACTTC TRBJ2-5 TRBV6-5 TRBD2 -
CASSEWSGGEGVTEAFF TGTGCCAGCAGTGAATGGTCGGGTGGGGAGGGGGTCACTGAAGCTTTCTTT TRBJ1-1 TRBV25-1 - once
CASSLGRRSYEQYF TGTGCCAGCAGCTTAGGGCGTCGAAGCTACGAGCAGTACTTC TRBJ2-7 TRBV7-2 - -
CASSFLGRGLGTEAFF TGTGCCAGCTCCTTTCTGGGAAGGGGCCTTGGGACTGAAGCTTTCTTT TRBJ1-1 TRBV14 - -
CASSLALVSYNEQFF TGCGCCAGCAGCTTGGCACTAGTATCCTACAATGAGCAGTTCTTC TRBJ2-1 TRBV5-1 - -
CASSPGRAHGEKLFF TGTGCCAGCAGTCCCGGACGCGCGCATGGGGAAAAACTGTTTTTT TRBJ1-4 TRBV6-5 - -
CASSSGKNYGYTF TGTGCCAGCAGCTCGGGGAAAAACTATGGCTACACCTTC TRBJ1-2 TRBV9 - once
CASSITPGLLNTEAFF TGTGCCAGTAGTATAACCCCCGGACTGCTGAACACTGAAGCTTTCTTT TRBJ1-1 TRBV19 - -